This T cell receptor (beta chain) was documented in a study of CD8+CD57+ T cells in acquired aplastic anemia. Sequencing involved patients with CD8+CD57+ cell expansion previously shown by flow cytometry. The template for TCR beta VDJ and CDR3 sequence profiling was genomic DNA. TCRdb called the reads again in MiXCR, with one record for every CDR3 protein. The table has about 160,000 distinct CDR3 sequences, roughly 43% seen once. The germline V and J ends were trimmed by 3 bases and 7 bases, with 12 bases remaining between them. From germline, CDR1 is KGHDR and CDR2 SFDVKD. The CDR3 runs to 14 residues.

The chain employs TRBV24-1 and TRBJ2-1, with no clear D. The sequencing input was sorted CD4+, CD8+, or CD8+CD57+ T cells (not recorded which) from PBMCs. The clonotype was recovered from a human donor with aplastic anemia. In nucleotides, the CDR3 is TGTGCCACCAGTGATGCCCAGGCTAGTAATGAGCAGTTCTTC. It codes for CATSDAQASNEQFF.